This T cell receptor (beta chain) was recorded in a study of post-analysis software for immune sequencing data. The CDR3 contains 17 residues. In germline, CDR1 is SGHRS, CDR2 YFSETQ. The V segment lost 4 bases and the J segment 6 bases; nucleotides outside the gene matches: 10. Concerning this clonotype itself: What it binds is unknown.

Every TCR beta cDNA library bore unique molecular identifiers. Each CDR3 protein is one row after TCRdb ran MiXCR on the PCR reads. The sample shows around 500,000 distinct CDR3 sequences, around a third of them seen only once. Study conclusions and caveats: A handful of TRBV segments were significantly more frequent in patients than in controls. TRBV5-6, TRBV5-1 and TRBV20-1 were among these segments.

Sequenced: blood. The chain joins TRBV5-1 to TRBJ2-3, with TRBD2 matching over 14 bases. The source of this sequence is a girl aged 2-17 years with multiple sclerosis. CDR3: CASSPMTSGGAFDTQYF. DNA of the CDR3: TGCGCCAGCAGCCCAATGACTAGCGGGGGGGCATTTGATACGCAGTATTTT.